Below, one T cell receptor (beta chain) is given with its context. The antigen is not known. Treatment noted: oral pan-JAK inhibitor, 5-10 mg twice daily. Researchers took lesional scalp punch biopsies and peripheral blood from people who were alopecia areata patients. These data belong to a study of CD8+ T cells in alopecia areata. Points from the study as a whole: Among the top 100, expanded CD8+ clones, as well as scalp clonality, were significantly decreased by tofacitinib.

The CDR3 runs to 15 residues. V dropped 3 bases and J dropped 6; count of bases not matched to a gene: 9. The germline V gene encodes CDR1 SEHNR and CDR2 FQNEAQ (reference sequence). Following RNA extraction, reverse transcription yielded cDNA that acted as the sequencing template. Assay: immunoSEQ multiplex PCR; the TCRdb copy retains only in-frame clones and omits some. Here the sample spans about 13,000 clones, roughly two thirds being singletons. The gene calls are TRBV7-9 and TRBJ2-7; 9 nucleotides line up with TRBD2. The specimen comprised skin, sampled at week 4, from a patient treated with tofacitinib. The clonotype comes from a human donor with alopecia areata. CDR3 sequence reads: CASSFIGGGAAEQYF. Written as DNA, the CDR3 is TGTGCCAGCAGCTTTATAGGCGGGGGGGCCGCCGAGCAGTACTTC.